This TCR beta chain was obtained from a study of regulatory T cells in long-lasting Graves disease. Study context: Prior antithyroid drug treatment in newly diagnosed Graves' patients lasted under 3 months. Overall study results and limits: TCR diversity in persistent Graves' patients was below that of newly diagnosed ones. Persistent patients had a count of shared public clonotypes (around 2,700) that exceeded that of new patients (approximately 1,000).

Library construction for TCR beta used iRepertoire HTBI primers and Arm-PCR of CDR3 regions. MiXCR was run by TCRdb on the multiplex PCR reads, yielding one entry per CDR3 protein. Among over 200,000 distinct CDR3 sequences listed, around 20% were seen once. This clonotype came up many times. The target antigen is unknown. Time point indicated: newly diagnosed GD, antithyroid drugs for less than 3 months. Preparation of the TCR library used RNA extracted from PBMCs. A peripheral blood sample, around 8.6 milliliters in volume, was drawn into EDTA tubes. Looked up from germline, CDR1 is KGHSH and CDR2 is LQKENI. Germline trimming cut 3 bases from V and 1 base from J; bases unmatched to any gene: 3. This CDR3 is built from 15 residues.

Sequenced here: peripheral blood mononuclear cells (PBMCs), sampled at new diagnosis, from a patient treated with antithyroid drugs. The chain joins TRBV18 to TRBJ2-7; TRBD1 matches at 10 bases. The TCR sequence derives from a female donor with Graves disease. The CDR3 coding sequence is TGTGCCAGCTCACCTCGGGACAGGGGATCCTACGAGCAGTACTTC. Amino acid sequence: CASSPRDRGSYEQYF.